Listed below are T cell receptor beta chains from one sample, sequenced in a study of shared T cell receptors in the human thymus. Profiling relied on immunoSEQ multiplex PCR, and the TCRdb table lists in-frame clones only, not all of them. Found here are over 350,000 clones, 95% of them singletons; the top ten hold about 0.02%. Sequences were obtained from thymocytes. The receptor set was obtained from a human donor. Both conserved end residues are part of each CDR3. A D gene is named only where the DNA matches it firmly. Only some rows state a clone size, as once, few, many or a class for expanded clones.

J,V,size,D,DNA,CDR3
TRBJ2-7,TRBV5-1,.,TRBD2,TGCGCCAGCAAAGGACTAGGTAAATACGAGCAGTACTTC,CASKGLGKYEQYF
TRBJ2-4,TRBV11-2,once,.,TGTGCCAGCAGCTTAGAGGTTAGAAACATTCAGTACTTC,CASSLEVRNIQYF
TRBJ2-1,TRBV5-6,.,TRBD1,TGTGCCAGCAGCTTTAGGACAGGACCGCTCTCCTACAATGAGCAGTTCTTC,CASSFRTGPLSYNEQFF
TRBJ1-3,TRBV10-3,few,.,TGTGCCACCTCCGGGAACACCATATATTTT,CATSGNTIYF
TRBJ2-3,TRBV4-2,.,.,TGTGCCAGCAGCCAAGAGCAGGATAATCCCCCTTTGGGCACAGATACGCAGTATTTT,CASSQEQDNPPLGTDTQYF
TRBJ1-5,TRBV25-1,once,.,TGTGCCAGCAGCCCCTCCGCCCGGGACCTAAATCAGCCCCAGCATTTT,CASSPSARDLNQPQHF
TRBJ1-1,TRBV6-1,.,.,TGTGCCAGCCAGCAGGAGCTGGACACTGAAGCTTTCTTT,CASQQELDTEAFF
TRBJ1-3,TRBV7-2,.,TRBD1,TGTGCCAGCAGCTTTATGACAGGGTGCACGAGAAACACCATATATTTT,CASSFMTGCTRNTIYF
TRBJ2-5,TRBV7-6,.,TRBD2,TGTGCCAGCAGCTTAGCGGGGGGGGATCAAGAGACCCAGTACTTC,CASSLAGGDQETQYF
TRBJ2-3,TRBV7-3,once,TRBD1,TGTGCCAGCAGCTTAAGAGGGGGCTCAGATACGCAGTATTTT,CASSLRGGSDTQYF
TRBJ1-4,TRBV13,.,TRBD1,TGTGCCAGCAGCGAGAAACCGGGACAGGGTGATGAGGAAAAACTGTTTTTT,CASSEKPGQGDEEKLFF
TRBJ2-7,TRBV27,.,TRBD2,TGTGCCAGCAGTTTATCGGGGGTTAGGCGGGGGAGACCCTACGAGCAGTACTTC,CASSLSGVRRGRPYEQYF
TRBJ2-3,TRBV28,few,TRBD1,TGTGCCAGCAGCCCGGACAGGGGGGATTGGGTTGTGGAAGATACGCAGTATTTT,CASSPDRGDWVVEDTQYF
TRBJ1-1,TRBV28,.,.,TGTGCCAGCCTAAGTACTGAAGCTTTCTTT,CASLSTEAFF
TRBJ2-7,TRBV5-1,.,TRBD2,TGCGCCAGCCGTGGGGGAGGGCCGGGCCACGAGCAGTACTTC,CASRGGGPGHEQYF
TRBJ1-1,TRBV15,.,TRBD1,TGTGCCACCAGCAGAGACAGGACAGGGGGTGCGGGCACTGAAGCTTTCTTT,CATSRDRTGGAGTEAFF
TRBJ2-7,TRBV28,once,.,TGTGCCAGCAGTTTACGGCGTGACAGCTACGAGCAGTACTTC,CASSLRRDSYEQYF
TRBJ1-1,TRBV5-6,.,.,TGTGCCAGCAGCCGAGAGAGAGGGAACACTGAAGCTTTCTTT,CASSRERGNTEAFF
TRBJ2-1,TRBV4-2,.,TRBD2,TGTGCCAGCAGCCAAGTAACAGCTAGCGGGAGGCGTAATGAGCAGTTCTTC,CASSQVTASGRRNEQFF
TRBJ1-1,TRBV20-1,.,.,TGCAGTGCTAGCGGAGGGGAGGAAGCTTTCTTT,CSASGGEEAFF
TRBJ2-1,TRBV28,.,TRBD1,TGTGCCAGCCAAGGACAGGCGCCGCAGTTCTTC,CASQGQAPQFF
TRBJ2-3,TRBV19,.,.,TGTGCCAGTACTCCGGGCCCCACAGATACGCAGTATTTT,CASTPGPTDTQYF
TRBJ2-7,TRBV19,few,.,TGTGCCAGTAGTATAAAGGGGACAAACTCCTACGAGCAGTACTTC,CASSIKGTNSYEQYF
TRBJ2-1,TRBV5-4,.,TRBD2,TGTGCCAGCAGCTCCCGACTAGCGGGACGCAATGAGCAGTTCTTC,CASSSRLAGRNEQFF
TRBJ2-6,TRBV27,once,.,TGTGCCAGCAGTTCCCACAGTCTCAGGGTTAGGGCCAACGTCCTGACTTTC,CASSSHSLRVRANVLTF
TRBJ2-7,TRBV6-1,.,.,TGTGCCAGCAGTGAAGATCGGGCAGCTATCTTCTACGAGCAGTACTTC,CASSEDRAAIFYEQYF
TRBJ2-7,TRBV4-3,.,.,TGCGCCAGCAGCCAAGACGGGGACGGGGCGCGGGGAGAATACGAGCAGTACTTC,CASSQDGDGARGEYEQYF
TRBJ2-5,TRBV5-1,.,.,TGCGCCAGCAGCTGGGGGGCGGGGTACCAAGAGACCCAGTACTTC,CASSWGAGYQETQYF